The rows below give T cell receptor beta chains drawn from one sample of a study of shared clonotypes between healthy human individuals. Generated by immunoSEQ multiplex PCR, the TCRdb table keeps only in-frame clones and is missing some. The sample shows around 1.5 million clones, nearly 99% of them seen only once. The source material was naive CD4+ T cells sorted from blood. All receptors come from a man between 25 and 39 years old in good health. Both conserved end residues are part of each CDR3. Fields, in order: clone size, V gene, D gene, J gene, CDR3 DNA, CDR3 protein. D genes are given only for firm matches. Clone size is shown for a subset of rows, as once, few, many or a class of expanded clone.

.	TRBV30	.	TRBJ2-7	TGTGCCTTCTACAGGGCCGGGGAGCAGTACTTC	CAFYRAGEQYF
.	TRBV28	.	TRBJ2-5	TGTGCCAGCAGTTTGGGGGTGATCCAAGAGACCCAGTACTTC	CASSLGVIQETQYF
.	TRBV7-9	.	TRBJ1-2	TGTGCCAGCAGCTTAGATTTAACAAGATATGGCTACACCTTC	CASSLDLTRYGYTF
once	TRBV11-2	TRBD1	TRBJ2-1	TGTGCCAGCAGCTTTACAGGGGTGGGCTCCTACAATGAGCAGTTCTTC	CASSFTGVGSYNEQFF
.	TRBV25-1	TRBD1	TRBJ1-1	TGTGCCAGCAGTCAAACAGGGGATAACACTGAAGCTTTCTTT	CASSQTGDNTEAFF
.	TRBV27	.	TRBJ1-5	TGTGCCAGCAGTTTTGGAGGGGCAGGGGTCGGCAGATCGCCCCAGCATTTT	CASSFGGAGVGRSPQHF
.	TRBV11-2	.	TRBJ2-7	TGTGCCAGCAGTTACTCATACAGCTACGAGCAGTACTTC	CASSYSYSYEQYF
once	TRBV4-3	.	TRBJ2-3	TGCGCCAGCAGCCAAGAAAGAACAGGCGGGCGGGCGCAGTATTTT	CASSQERTGGRAQYF
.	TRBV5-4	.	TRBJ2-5	TGTGCCAGCAGCCCCAAAGCGGACAGACAAGAGACCCAGTACTTC	CASSPKADRQETQYF
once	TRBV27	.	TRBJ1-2	TGTGCCAGCAGTGTTTCAGGGGTGGGCTACACCTTC	CASSVSGVGYTF
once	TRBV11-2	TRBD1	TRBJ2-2	TGTGCCAGCAGCCAAGGGACAGGGAACACCGGGGAGCTGTTTTTT	CASSQGTGNTGELFF
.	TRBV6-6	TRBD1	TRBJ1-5	TGTGCCAGCAGCCAGCAGGGGGGCAATCAGCCCCAGCATTTT	CASSQQGGNQPQHF
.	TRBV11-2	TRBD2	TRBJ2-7	TGTGCCAGCAGCTTGAGGACTAGCGGATACGAGCAGTACTTC	CASSLRTSGYEQYF
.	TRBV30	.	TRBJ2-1	TGTGCCTGGAGGGAGAACACATGGGGTGAGCAGTTCTTC	CAWRENTWGEQFF
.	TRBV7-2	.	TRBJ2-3	TGTGCCAGCAGCATAGATACAGATACGCAGTATTTT	CASSIDTDTQYF
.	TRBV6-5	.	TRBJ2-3	TGTGCCAGCACCCTTCAGGCGCCTTCAGATACGCAGTATTTT	CASTLQAPSDTQYF
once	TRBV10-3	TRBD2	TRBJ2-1	TGTGCCATCACCGAACCTGGACTAGCGGGCGAGGAGCAGTTCTTC	CAITEPGLAGEEQFF
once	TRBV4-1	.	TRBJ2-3	TGCGCCAGCAGCCAAGTCGGGCTACCCACAGATACGCAGTATTTT	CASSQVGLPTDTQYF
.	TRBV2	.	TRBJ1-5	TGTGCCAGCAGTGACAGTAGGGGACTTCTCAATCAGCCCCAGCATTTT	CASSDSRGLLNQPQHF
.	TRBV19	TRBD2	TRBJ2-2	TGTGCCAGTAGTATCCAGAGGCTAGCGGGAGGAGGCACCGGGGAGCTGTTTTTT	CASSIQRLAGGGTGELFF
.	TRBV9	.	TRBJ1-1	TGTGCCAGCAGCGTTTTAGGGGATGTCGGTGAAGCTTTCTTT	CASSVLGDVGEAFF
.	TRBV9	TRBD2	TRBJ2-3	TGTGCCAGCAGCGTCTCCGGGAGGGCCATGGATACGCAGTATTTT	CASSVSGRAMDTQYF
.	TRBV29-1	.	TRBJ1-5	TGCAGCGTTGATTCAGGGGGCAATCAGCCCCAGCATTTT	CSVDSGGNQPQHF
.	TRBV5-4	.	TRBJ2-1	TGTGCCAGCAGCTTATCCGTGGCAAATGAGCAGTTCTTC	CASSLSVANEQFF
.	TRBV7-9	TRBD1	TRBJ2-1	TGTGCCAGCAGCCGGACAGGGGGCACCTACAATGAGCAGTTCTTC	CASSRTGGTYNEQFF
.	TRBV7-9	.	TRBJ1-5	TGTGCCAGCAGCCGCACGTCTGCAGGGGATCAGCCCCAGCATTTT	CASSRTSAGDQPQHF